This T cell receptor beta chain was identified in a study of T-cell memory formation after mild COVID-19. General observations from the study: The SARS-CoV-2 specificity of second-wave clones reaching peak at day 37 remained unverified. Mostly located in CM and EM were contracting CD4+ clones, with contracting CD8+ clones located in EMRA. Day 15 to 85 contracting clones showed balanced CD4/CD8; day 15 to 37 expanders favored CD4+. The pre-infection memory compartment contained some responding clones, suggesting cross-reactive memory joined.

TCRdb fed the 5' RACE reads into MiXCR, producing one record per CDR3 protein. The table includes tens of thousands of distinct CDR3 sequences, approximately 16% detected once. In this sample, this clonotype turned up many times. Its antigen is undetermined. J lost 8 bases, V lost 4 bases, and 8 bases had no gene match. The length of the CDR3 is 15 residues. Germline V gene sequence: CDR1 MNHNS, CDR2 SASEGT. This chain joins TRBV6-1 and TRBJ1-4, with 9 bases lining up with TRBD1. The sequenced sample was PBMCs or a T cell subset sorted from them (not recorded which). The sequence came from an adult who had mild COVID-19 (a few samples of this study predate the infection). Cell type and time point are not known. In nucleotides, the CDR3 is TGTGCCAGCAGTGTTAAGACAGGGGGTGGCGAAAAACTGTTTTTT. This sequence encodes CASSVKTGGGEKLFF.